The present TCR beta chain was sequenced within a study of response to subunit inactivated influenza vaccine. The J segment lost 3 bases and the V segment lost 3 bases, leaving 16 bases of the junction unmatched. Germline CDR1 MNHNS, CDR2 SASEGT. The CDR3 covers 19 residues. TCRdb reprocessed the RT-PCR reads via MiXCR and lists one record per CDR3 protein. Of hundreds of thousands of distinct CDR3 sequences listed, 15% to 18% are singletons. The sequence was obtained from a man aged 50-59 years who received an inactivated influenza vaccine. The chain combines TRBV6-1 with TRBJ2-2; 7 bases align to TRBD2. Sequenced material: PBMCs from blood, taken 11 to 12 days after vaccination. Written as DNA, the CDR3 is TGTGCCAGCAGTGATGCCGTGTCACCCTTCCTAGCGGACACCGGGGAGCTGTTTTTT. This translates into CASSDAVSPFLADTGELFF.